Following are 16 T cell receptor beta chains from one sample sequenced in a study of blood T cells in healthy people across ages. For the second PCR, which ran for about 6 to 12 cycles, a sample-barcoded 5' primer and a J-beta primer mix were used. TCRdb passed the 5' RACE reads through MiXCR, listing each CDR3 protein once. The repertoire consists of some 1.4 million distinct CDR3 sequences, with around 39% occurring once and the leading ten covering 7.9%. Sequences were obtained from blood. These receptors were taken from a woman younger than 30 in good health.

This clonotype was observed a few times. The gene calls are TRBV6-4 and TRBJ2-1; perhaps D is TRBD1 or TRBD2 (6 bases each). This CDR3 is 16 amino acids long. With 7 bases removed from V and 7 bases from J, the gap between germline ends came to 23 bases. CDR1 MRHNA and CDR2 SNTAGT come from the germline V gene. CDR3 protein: CASKKEGGSGVNEQFF. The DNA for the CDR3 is TGTGCCAGCAAAAAGGAGGGGGGCTCTGGAGTGAATGAGCAGTTCTTC.

The CDR3 DNA sequence: TGTGCCAGCTCACCCGGAGTTGGGACAGGAGCTAACTATGGCTACACCTTC. Translation: CASSPGVGTGANYGYTF. The V gene is TRBV18, the J gene TRBJ1-2, with 8 bases identical to TRBD1. The CDR3 runs 17 residues. J lost 0 bases, V lost 3 bases, and 9 bases had no gene match. Per germline, CDR1 KGHSH and CDR2 LQKENI. The full variable domain, completed using reference TRBV18 and TRBJ1-2, is NAGVMQNPRHLVRRRGQEARLRCSPMKGHSHVYWYRQLPEEGLKFMVYLQKENIIDESGMPKERFSAEFPKEGPSILRIQQVVRGDSAAYFCASSPGVGTGANYGYTFGSGTRLTVV.

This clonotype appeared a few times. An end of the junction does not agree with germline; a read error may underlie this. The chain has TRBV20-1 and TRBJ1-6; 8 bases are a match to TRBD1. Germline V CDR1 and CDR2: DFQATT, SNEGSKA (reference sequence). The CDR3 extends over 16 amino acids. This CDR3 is CSARDPQGQASSPLHF. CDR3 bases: TGCAGTGCAAGAGACCCTCAGGGACAGGCTAGTTCACCCCTCCACTTT.

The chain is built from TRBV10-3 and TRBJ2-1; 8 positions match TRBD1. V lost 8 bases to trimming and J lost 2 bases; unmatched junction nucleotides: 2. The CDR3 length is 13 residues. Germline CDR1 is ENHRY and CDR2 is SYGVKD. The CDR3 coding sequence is TGTGCCATCGGACAGGGCACCTACAATGAGCAGTTCTTC. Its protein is CAIGQGTYNEQFF.

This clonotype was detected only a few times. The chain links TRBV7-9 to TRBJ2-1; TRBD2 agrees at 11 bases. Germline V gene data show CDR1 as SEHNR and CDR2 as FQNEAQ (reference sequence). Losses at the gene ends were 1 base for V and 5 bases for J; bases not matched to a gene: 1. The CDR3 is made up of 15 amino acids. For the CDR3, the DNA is TGTGCCAGCAGCTTAGGGGGACTAGCGGACAATGAGCAGTTCTTC. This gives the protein CASSLGGLADNEQFF.

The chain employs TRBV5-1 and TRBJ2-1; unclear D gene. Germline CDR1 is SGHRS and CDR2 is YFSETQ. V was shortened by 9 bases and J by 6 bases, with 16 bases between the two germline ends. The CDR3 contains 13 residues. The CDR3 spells CATTSTSFNEQFF. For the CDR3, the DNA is TGCGCCACTACCAGTACCTCGTTCAATGAGCAGTTCTTC.

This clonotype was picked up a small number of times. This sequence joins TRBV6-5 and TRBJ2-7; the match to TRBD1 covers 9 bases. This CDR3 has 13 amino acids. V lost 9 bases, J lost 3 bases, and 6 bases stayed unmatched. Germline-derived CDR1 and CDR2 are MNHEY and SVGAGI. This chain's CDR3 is CASREDRGYEQYF. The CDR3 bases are TGTGCCAGTAGGGAGGACAGGGGCTACGAGCAGTACTTC.

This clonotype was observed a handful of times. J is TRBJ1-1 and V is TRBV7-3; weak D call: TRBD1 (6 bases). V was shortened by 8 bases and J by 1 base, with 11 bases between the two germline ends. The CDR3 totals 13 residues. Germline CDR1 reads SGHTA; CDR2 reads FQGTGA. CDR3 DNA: TGTGCCAGCTGTCCGGACAGGAACACTGAAGCTTTCTTT. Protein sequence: CASCPDRNTEAFF.

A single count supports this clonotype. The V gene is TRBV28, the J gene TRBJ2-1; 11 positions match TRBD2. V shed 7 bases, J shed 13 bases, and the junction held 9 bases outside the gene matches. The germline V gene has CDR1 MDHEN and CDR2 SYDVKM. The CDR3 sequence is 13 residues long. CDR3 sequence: CASKDSGGATQFF. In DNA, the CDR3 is TGTGCCAGCAAGGATAGCGGGGGGGCGACCCAGTTCTTC.

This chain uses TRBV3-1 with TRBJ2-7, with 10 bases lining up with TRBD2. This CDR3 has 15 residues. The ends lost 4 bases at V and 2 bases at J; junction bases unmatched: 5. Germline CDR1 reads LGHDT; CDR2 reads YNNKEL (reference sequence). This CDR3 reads CASSPPGTSAYEQYF. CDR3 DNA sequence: TGTGCCAGCAGCCCGCCCGGGACTAGCGCCTACGAGCAGTACTTC.

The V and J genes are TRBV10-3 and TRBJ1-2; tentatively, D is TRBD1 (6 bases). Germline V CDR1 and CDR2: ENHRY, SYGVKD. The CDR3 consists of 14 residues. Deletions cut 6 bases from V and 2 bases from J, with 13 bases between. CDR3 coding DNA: TGTGCCATCAGCAACGGGGGCTCAAACTATGGCTACACCTTC. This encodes CAISNGGSNYGYTF.

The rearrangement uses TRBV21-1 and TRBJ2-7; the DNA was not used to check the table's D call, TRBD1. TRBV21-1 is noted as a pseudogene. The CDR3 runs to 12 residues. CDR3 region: CASKGQGFEQYF. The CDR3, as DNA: TGTGCCAGCAAGGGACAGGGTTTCGAGCAGTACTTC.

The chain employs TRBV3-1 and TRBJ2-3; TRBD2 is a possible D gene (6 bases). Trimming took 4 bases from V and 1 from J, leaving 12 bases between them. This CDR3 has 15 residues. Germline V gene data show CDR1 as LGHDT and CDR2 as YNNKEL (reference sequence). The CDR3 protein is CASSPHSGGTDTQYF. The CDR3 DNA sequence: TGTGCCAGCAGCCCCCATAGCGGAGGCACAGATACGCAGTATTTT.

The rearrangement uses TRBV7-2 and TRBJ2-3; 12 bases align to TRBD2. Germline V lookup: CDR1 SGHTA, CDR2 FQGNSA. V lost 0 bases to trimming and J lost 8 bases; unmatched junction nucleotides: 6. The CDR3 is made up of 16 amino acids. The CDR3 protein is CASSLALAGGPATQYF. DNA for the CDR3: TGTGCCAGCAGCTTAGCCCTAGCGGGAGGGCCTGCTACGCAGTATTTT.

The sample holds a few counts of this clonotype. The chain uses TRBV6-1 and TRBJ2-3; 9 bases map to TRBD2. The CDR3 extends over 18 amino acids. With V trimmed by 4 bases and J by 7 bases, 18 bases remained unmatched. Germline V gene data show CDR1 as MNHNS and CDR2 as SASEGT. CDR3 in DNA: TGTGCCAGCAGTGCCTCCCTAGGAGTTAGCGGGGGTAGCAATACGCAGTATTTT. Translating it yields CASSASLGVSGGSNTQYF.

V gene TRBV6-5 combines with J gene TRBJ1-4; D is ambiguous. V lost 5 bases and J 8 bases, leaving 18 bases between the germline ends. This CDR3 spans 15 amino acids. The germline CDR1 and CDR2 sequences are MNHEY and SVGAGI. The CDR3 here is CASSPVESGREKLFF. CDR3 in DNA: TGTGCCAGCAGTCCAGTGGAGTCGGGAAGGGAAAAACTGTTTTTT.